This record covers a single T cell receptor (beta chain). This record comes from a study of blood T cell repertoires in COVID-19. Study at large: Material from acute and convalescent COVID-19 was sourced from the United States, Italy and Spain. The cDNA or gDNA used as material had been derived from T cells, B-cell-depleted T cells, or PBMCs.

As processed by the authors: How many nucleated cells were present was estimated from reference gene primer amplification. Profiled with immunoSEQ multiplex PCR; TCRdb holds only in-frame clones, not every one. The V and J calls and clone size come from that table; D and trimming were worked out from the DNA. The table records about 160,000 clones, around 82% of them present only once. Recruited during active infection, patients (from Seattle) were subsequently followed longitudinally. The CDR3 covers 14 residues. Germline CDR1 reads SEHNR; CDR2 reads FQNEAQ (reference sequence). V lost 2 bases, J lost 1 base, and 8 bases lay in between.

The TCR sequence derives from a man at least 80 years old with COVID-19, enrolled during active disease. The sequenced sample was peripheral blood. The rearrangement links TRBV7-9 to TRBJ1-1; no clear D gene. CDR3 residues: CASSLYARNTEAFF. The CDR3 DNA reads as TGTGCCAGCAGCTTATATGCTAGGAACACTGAAGCTTTCTTT.